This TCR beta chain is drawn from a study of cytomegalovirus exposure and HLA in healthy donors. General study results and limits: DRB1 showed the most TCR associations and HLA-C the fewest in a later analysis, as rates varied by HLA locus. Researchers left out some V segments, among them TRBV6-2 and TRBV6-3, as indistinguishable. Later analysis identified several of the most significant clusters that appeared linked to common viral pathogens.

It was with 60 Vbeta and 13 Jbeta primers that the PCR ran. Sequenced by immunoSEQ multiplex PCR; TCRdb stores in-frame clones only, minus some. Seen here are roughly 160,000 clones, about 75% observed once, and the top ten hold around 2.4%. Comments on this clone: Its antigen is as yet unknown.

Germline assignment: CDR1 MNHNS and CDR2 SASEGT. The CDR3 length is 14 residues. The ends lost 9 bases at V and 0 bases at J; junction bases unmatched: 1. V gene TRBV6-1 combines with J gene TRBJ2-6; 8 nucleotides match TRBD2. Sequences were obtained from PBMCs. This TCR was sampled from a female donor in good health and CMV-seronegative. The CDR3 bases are TGTGCCAGTCGGGGGGGCTCTGGGGCCAACGTCCTGACTTTC. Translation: CASRGGSGANVLTF.